The TCR beta chain under discussion was sequenced for a study of cytomegalovirus exposure and HLA in healthy donors. Study results and caveats: Usually a TCR sequence was rare, but some public TCRs were found in many donors. In vitro, three CMV-associated chains proved specific for CMV antigens. Altogether, about 160 TCR beta chains were recorded as cytomegalovirus-associated.

The donors formed part of the roughly 120-subject validation cohort, distinct from the 666-subject first cohort. This CDR3 has 13 amino acids. Trimming took off 3 bases at V and 1 base at J, with 6 bases between the two ends. CDR1 is MNHEY, CDR2 SMNVEV, per germline (reference sequence). The sample holds a few counts of this clone. Its specificity is not known. Sequencing was performed with immunoSEQ multiplex PCR; in TCRdb, only in-frame clones are kept and a portion is missing. The table includes 200,000 to 300,000 clones, 86% detected once. The V and J genes are TRBV27 and TRBJ1-1; weak D call: TRBD1 (6 bases). The sequenced sample consisted of PBMCs. The clonotype comes from a woman in her twenties or thirties in good health and CMV-seropositive. The CDR3 loop reads CASSLGANTEAFF. The CDR3 nucleotides read TGTGCCAGCAGTTTGGGGGCGAACACTGAAGCTTTCTTT.